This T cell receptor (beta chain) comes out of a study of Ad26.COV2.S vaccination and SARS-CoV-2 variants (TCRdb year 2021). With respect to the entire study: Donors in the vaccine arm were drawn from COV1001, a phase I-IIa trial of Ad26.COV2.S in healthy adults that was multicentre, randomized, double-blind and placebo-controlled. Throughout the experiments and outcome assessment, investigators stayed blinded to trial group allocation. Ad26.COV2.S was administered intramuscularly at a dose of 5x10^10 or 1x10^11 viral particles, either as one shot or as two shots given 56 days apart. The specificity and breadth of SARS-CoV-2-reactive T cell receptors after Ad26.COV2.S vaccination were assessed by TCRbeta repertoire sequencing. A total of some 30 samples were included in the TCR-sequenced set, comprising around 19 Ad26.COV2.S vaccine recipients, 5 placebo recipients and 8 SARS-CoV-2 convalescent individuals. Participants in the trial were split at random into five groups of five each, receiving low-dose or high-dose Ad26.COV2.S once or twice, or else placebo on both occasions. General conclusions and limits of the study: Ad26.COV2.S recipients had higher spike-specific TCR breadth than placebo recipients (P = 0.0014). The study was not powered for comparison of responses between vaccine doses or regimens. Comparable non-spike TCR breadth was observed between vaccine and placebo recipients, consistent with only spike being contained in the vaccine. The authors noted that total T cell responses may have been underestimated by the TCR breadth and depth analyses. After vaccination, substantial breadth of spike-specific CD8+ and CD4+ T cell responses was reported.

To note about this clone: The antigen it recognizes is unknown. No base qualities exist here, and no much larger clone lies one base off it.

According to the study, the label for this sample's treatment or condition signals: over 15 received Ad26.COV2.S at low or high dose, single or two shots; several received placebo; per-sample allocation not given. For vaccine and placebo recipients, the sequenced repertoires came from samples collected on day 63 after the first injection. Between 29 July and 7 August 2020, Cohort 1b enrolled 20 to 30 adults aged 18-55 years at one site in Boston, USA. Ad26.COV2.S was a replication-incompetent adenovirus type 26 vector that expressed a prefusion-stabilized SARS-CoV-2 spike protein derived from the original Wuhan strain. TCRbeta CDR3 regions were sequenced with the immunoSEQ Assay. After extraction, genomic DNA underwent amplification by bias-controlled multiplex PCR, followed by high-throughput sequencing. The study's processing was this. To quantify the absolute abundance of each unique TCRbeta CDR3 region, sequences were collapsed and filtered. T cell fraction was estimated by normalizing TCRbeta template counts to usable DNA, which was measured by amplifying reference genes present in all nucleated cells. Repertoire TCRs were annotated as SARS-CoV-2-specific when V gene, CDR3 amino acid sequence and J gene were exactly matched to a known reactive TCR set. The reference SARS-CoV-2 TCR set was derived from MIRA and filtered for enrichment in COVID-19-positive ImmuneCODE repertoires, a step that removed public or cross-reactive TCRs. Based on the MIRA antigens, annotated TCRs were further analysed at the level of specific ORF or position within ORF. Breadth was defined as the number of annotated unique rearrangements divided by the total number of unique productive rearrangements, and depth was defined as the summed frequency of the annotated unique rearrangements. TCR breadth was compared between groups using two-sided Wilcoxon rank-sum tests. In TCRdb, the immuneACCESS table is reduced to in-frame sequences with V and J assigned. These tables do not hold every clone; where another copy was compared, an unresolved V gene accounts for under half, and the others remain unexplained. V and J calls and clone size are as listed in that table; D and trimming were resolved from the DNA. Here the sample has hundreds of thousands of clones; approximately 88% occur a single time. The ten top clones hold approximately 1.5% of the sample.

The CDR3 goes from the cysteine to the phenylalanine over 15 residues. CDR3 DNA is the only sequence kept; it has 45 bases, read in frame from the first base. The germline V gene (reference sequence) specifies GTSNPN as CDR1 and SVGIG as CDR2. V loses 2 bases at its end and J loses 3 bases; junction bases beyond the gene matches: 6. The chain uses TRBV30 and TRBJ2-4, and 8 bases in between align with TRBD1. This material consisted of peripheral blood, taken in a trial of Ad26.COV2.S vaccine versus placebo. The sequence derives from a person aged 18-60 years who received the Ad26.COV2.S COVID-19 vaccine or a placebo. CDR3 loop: CAWSSTGANKNIQYF. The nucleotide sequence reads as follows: TGTGCCTGGAGTTCGACAGGGGCTAACAAAAACATTCAGTACTTC.